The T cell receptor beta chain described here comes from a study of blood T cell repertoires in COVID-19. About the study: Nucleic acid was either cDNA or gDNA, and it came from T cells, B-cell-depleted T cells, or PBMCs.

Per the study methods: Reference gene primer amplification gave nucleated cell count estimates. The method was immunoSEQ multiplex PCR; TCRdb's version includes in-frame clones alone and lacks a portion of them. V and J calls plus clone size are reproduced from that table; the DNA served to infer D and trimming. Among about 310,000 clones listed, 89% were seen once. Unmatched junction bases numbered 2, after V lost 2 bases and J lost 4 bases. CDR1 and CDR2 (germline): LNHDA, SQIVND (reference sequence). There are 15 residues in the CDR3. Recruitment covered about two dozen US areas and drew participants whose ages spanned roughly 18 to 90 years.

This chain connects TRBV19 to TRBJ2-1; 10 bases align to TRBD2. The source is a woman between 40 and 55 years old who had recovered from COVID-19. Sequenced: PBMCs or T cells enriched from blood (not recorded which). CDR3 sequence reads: CASSIQRGGYNEQFF. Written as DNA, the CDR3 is TGTGCCAGTAGTATACAGCGGGGGGGATACAATGAGCAGTTCTTC.